This TCR beta chain is drawn from a study of Graves' ophthalmopathy and Graves' hyperthyroidism. There are 15 residues in the CDR3. In germline, CDR1 is MDHEN, CDR2 SYDVKM. The V and J ends lost 3 bases and 1 base respectively, with 13 bases between them. TCR beta CDR3 regions were amplified from RNA transcripts. An opening RT-PCR round employed HTBI primers and preceded a second-round multiplex PCR. MiXCR, applied by TCRdb to the multiplex PCR reads, yields one record per CDR3 protein. The sample includes under 200,000 distinct CDR3 sequences, approximately 38% of them seen just once. The V and J genes are TRBV28 and TRBJ2-7, with D perhaps TRBD1 (5 bases). Sequencing used peripheral blood. This TCR was sampled from a woman aged 40-49 years with Graves' ophthalmopathy. CDR3 DNA sequence: TGTGCCAGCAGTTTTCTACAGGCCCGATCCTACGAGCAGTACTTC. Translation gives CASSFLQARSYEQYF. Combining the CDR3 with reference TRBV28 and TRBJ2-7 gives the whole variable domain DVKVTQSSRYLVKRTGEKVFLECVQDMDHENMFWYRQDPGLGLRLIYFSYDVKMKEKGDIPEGYSVSREKKERFSLILESASTNQTSMYLCASSFLQARSYEQYFGPGTRLTVT.